The present T cell receptor beta chain was sequenced within a study of T-cell memory formation after mild COVID-19. At the level of the study: The two donors had largely donor-specific TCR clusters.

Amplification by 5'RACE using constant-segment primers produced TCR alpha and TCR beta cDNA libraries that carried sample barcodes and UMIs. TCRdb fed the 5' RACE reads into MiXCR, producing one record per CDR3 protein. The repertoire holds roughly 550,000 distinct CDR3 sequences, with around 21% as singletons. Worth noting for this clonotype: Its antigen is not identified.

Trimming at V came to 3 bases and at J to 3 bases, leaving 13 bases not matched to a gene. This CDR3 region has 18 residues. Whole-study results and caveats: Whether second-wave clones peaking at day 37 were SARS-CoV-2 specific went unconfirmed. The CD4+ clones that contracted clustered mainly within CM and EM, and the CD8+ clones concentrated in EMRA.

Sequencing used PBMCs or a T cell subset sorted from them (not recorded which). V gene TRBV12-3 or TRBV12-4 combines with J gene TRBJ1-1; 10 nucleotides align to TRBD1. The clonotype comes from an adult woman who had mild COVID-19 (a few samples of this study predate the infection). Cell type and time point are not known. This CDR3 is CASSLGVGTGDLDTEAFF. The CDR3 region has the DNA TGTGCCAGCAGTTTGGGGGTGGGGACAGGGGATCTCGACACTGAAGCTTTCTTT.